This T cell receptor (beta chain) was found in a study of blood T cell repertoires in COVID-19. For the study at large: The United States, Italy and Spain supplied acute and convalescent COVID-19 samples.

A few counts support this clone. The data were produced by immunoSEQ multiplex PCR, yet TCRdb's version contains in-frame clones alone and is incomplete. The repertoire holds 61,000 or so clones, 79% seen once, with 4.5% to 7% in the top ten. CDR1 is SGHRS, CDR2 YFSETQ, per germline. The trim removed 0 bases at V and 6 bases at J, leaving 7 bases unmatched. There are 15 residues in the CDR3. The sequence was collected from a woman between 65 and 79 years old with acute or convalescent COVID-19. The rearrangement joins TRBV5-1 to TRBJ2-3, with 7 bases identical to TRBD2. Sequenced material: peripheral blood. As DNA, the CDR3 is TGCGCCAGCAGCTTGGGTCCGGGGGGTGTGGATACGCAGTATTTT. It is translated as CASSLGPGGVDTQYF.